This note documents a single T cell receptor (beta chain) sequence. No antigen is known for it. Naive CD8 populations comprised CD45RO-negative cells positively selected for CCR7, excluding terminally differentiated effector memory CD45RA+ cells. At the deep level, the assay was run. Produced via immunoSEQ multiplex PCR; TCRdb's table is partial and in-frame only. The sample lists about 2.2 million clones; 93% were seen once. The germline V and J ends were trimmed by 5 bases and 5 bases, with 9 bases remaining between them. This CDR3 has 13 residues. The germline gives CDR1 SGHAT, CDR2 FQNNGV. This sample is part of a study of shared clonotypes between healthy human individuals. Notes on the study in general: Naive subsets generally exceeded memory subsets in estimated richness.

Sequenced sample: naive CD8+ T cells from PBMCs. This chain uses TRBV11-2 with TRBJ2-2; D not resolved. This TCR derives from a man aged 18 to 35 in good health. Some clones in this sample may be carry-over from other donors' samples. The CDR3 reads CASSPVGTGELFF. CDR3 nucleotides: TGTGCCAGCAGCCCGGTGGGGACCGGGGAGCTGTTTTTT.